This T cell receptor (beta chain) was observed in a study of blood T cell repertoires in COVID-19. Study in general: The analysed material was cDNA or gDNA that came from T cells, B-cell-depleted T cells, or PBMCs.

This clone has a handful of counts. Individuals aged roughly 18 to 95 years were recruited from 24 US areas. Original handling: Reference gene primer amplification yielded estimated nucleated cell counts. Sequencing used immunoSEQ multiplex PCR; TCRdb keeps in-frame clones, though not all of them. That table gives V, J and clone size, and the DNA gave D and trimming. The sample has approximately 290,000 clones; 85% to 90% are singletons. Sequencing input: PBMCs or T cells enriched from blood (not recorded which). The source of this sequence is a woman aged 18-29 years with acute COVID-19.

The CDR3 DNA follows: TGTGCCAGTAGTCCCTCAGTGAACTCCTACGAGCAGTACTTC. As protein: CASSPSVNSYEQYF. The genes are TRBV19 and TRBJ2-7; D not certain. The V and J ends lost 5 bases and 0 bases respectively, with 11 bases between them. In germline, CDR1 is LNHDA, CDR2 SQIVND (reference sequence). This CDR3 region has 14 residues. Supplemented by reference TRBV19 and TRBJ2-7, the full variable domain reads DGGITQSPKYLFRKEGQNVTLSCEQNLNHDAMYWYRQDPGQGLRLIYYSQIVNDFQKGDIAEGYSVSREKKESFPLTVTSAQKNPTAFYLCASSPSVNSYEQYFGPGTRLTVT.